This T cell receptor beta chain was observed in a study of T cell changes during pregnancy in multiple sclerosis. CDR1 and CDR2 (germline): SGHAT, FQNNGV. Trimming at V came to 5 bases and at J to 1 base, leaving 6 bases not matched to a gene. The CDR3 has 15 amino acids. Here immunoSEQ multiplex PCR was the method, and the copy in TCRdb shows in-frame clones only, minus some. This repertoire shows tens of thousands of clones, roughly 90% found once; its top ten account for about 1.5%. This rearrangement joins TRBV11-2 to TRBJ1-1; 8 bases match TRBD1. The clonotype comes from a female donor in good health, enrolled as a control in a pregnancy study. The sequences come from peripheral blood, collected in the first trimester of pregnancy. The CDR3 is CASSTNRGSNTEAFF. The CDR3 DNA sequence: TGTGCCAGCAGCACCAACAGGGGGTCGAACACTGAAGCTTTCTTT. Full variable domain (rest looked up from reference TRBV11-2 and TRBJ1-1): EAGVAQSPRYKIIEKRQSVAFWCNPISGHATLYWYQQILGQGPKLLIQFQNNGVVDDSQLPKDRFSAERLKGVDSTLKIQPAKLEDSAVYLCASSTNRGSNTEAFFGQGTRLTVV.